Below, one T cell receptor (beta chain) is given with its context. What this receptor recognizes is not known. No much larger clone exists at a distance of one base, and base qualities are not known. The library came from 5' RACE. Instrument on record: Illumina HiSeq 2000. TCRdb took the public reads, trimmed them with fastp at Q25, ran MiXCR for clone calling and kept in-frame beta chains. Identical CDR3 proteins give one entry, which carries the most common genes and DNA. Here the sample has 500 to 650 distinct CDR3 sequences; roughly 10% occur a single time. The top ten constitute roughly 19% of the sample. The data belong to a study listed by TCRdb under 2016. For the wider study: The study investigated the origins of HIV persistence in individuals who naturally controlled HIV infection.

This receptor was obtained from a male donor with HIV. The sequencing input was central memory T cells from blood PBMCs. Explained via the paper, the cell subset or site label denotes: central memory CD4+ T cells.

The CDR3 corresponds to CATSRDLRGYNTEAFF. The sequenced DNA is TGTGCCACCAGCAGAGATCTTAGGGGCTATAACACTGAAGCTTTCTTT. The chain links TRBV15 with TRBJ1-1; possibly the D gene is TRBD1, per 5 matching bases. CDR1 LNHNV and CDR2 YYDKDF are derived from the germline V gene (reference sequence). Including the terminal cysteine and phenylalanine, the CDR3 comprises 16 residues. Here the CDR3 DNA is all that survives: 48 bases in frame from base 1. Trimming removed 0 bases from V and 2 bases from J, leaving 13 bases between the germline ends.